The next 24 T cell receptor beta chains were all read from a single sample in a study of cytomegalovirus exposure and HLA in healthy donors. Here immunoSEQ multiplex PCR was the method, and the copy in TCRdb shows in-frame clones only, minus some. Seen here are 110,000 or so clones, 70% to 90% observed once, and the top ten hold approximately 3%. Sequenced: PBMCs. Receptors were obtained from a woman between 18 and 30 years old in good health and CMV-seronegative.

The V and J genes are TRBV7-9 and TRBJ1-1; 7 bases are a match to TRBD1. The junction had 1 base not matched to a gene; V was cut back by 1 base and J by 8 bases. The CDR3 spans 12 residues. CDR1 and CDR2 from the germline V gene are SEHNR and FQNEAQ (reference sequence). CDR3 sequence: CASSLVTGEAFF. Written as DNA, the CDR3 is TGTGCCAGCAGCTTAGTGACAGGGGAAGCTTTCTTT.

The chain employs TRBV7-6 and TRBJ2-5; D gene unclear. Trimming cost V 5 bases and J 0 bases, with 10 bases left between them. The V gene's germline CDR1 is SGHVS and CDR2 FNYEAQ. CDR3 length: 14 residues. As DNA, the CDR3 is TGTGCCAGCAGCCCGTCCCTGTACCAAGAGACCCAGTACTTC. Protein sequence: CASSPSLYQETQYF. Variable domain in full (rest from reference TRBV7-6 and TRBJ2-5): GAGVSQSPRYKVTKRGQDVALRCDPISGHVSLYWYRQALGQGPEFLTYFNYEAQQDKSGLPNDRFSAERPEGSISTLTIQRTEQRDSAMYRCASSPSLYQETQYFGPGTRLLVL.

The chain's CDR3 is CASSITAGDNSPLHF. In DNA form, the CDR3 reads TGTGCCAGTAGTATTACAGCAGGGGATAATTCACCCCTCCACTTT. The chain joins TRBV19 to TRBJ1-6; TRBD1 is a possible D gene (6 bases). Trimming took 3 bases from V and 5 from J, leaving 11 bases between them. The CDR3 consists of 15 residues. CDR1 LNHDA and CDR2 SQIVND come from the germline V gene (reference sequence).

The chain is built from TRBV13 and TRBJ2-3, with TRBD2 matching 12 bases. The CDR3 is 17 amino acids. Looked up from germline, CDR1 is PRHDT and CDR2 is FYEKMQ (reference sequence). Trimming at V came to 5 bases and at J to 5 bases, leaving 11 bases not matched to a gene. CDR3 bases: TGTGCCAGCAGCCTCCGGACTAGCGGGATGGGGGTAGATACGCAGTATTTT. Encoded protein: CASSLRTSGMGVDTQYF.

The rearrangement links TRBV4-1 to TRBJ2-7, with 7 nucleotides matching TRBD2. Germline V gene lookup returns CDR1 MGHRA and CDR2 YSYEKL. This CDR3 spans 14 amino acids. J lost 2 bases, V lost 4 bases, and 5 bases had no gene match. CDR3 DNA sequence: TGCGCCAGCAGCCGGGAGGGAGGCACCTACGAGCAGTACTTC. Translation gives CASSREGGTYEQYF.

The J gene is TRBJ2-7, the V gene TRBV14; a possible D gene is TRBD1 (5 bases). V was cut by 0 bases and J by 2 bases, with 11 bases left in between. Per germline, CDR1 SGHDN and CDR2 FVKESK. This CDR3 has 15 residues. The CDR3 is CASSQDGAGTYEQYF. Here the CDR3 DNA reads TGTGCCAGCAGCCAAGATGGGGCCGGAACCTACGAGCAGTACTTC.

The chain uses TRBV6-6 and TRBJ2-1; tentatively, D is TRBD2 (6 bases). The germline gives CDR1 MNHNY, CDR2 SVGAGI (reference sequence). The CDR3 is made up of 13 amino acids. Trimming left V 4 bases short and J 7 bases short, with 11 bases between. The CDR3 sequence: CASSSLGGNEQFF. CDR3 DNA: TGTGCCAGCAGTTCACTTGGGGGGAATGAGCAGTTCTTC.

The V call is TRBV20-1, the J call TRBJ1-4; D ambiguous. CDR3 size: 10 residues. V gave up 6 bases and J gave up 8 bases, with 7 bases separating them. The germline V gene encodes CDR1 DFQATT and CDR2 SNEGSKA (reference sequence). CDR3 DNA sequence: TGCAGTGCGCTCCGGGAAAAACTGTTTTTT. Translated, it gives CSALREKLFF.

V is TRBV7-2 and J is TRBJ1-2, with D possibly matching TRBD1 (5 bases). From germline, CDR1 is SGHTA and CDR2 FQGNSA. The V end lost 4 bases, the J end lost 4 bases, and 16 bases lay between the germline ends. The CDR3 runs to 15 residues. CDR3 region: CASSSPGQDIYGYTF. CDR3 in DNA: TGTGCCAGCAGCTCCCCAGGGCAAGATATCTATGGCTACACCTTC.

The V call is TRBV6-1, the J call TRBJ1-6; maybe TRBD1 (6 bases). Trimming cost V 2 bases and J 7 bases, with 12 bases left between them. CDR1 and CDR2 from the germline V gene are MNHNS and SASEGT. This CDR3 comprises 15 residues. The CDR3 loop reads CASSEMVRGNSPLHF. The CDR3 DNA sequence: TGTGCCAGCAGTGAAATGGTTAGGGGGAATTCACCCCTCCACTTT.

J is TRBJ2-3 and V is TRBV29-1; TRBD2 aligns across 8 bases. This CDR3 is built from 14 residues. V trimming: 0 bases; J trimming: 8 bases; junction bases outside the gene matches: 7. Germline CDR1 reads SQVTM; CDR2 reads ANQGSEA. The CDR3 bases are TGCAGCGTTGAAGATGGGACTAGTTATGGTACGCAGTATTTT. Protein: CSVEDGTSYGTQYF.

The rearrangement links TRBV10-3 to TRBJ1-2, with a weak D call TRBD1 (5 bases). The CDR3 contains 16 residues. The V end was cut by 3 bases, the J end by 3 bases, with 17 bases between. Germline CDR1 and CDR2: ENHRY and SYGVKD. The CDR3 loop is CAISDLGPDRYYGYTF. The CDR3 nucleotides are TGTGCCATCAGTGACTTGGGCCCTGACAGATACTATGGCTACACCTTC.

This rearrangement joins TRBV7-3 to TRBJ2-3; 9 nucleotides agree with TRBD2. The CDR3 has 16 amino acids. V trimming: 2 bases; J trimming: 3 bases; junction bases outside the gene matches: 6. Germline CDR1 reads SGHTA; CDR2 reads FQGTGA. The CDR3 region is CASSLRAGGDTDTQYF. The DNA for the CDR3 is TGTGCCAGCAGCTTACGAGCGGGGGGCGATACAGATACGCAGTATTTT.

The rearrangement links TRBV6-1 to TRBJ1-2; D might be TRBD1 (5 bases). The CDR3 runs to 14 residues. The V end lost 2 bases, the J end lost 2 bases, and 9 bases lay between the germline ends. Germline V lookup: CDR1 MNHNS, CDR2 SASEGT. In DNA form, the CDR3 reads TGTGCCAGCAGTGAACTTCCAGGGAACTATGGCTACACCTTC. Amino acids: CASSELPGNYGYTF.

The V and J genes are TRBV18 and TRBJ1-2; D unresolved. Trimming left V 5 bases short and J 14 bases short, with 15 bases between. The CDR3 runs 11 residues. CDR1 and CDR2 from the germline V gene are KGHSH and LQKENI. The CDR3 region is CASSSDPTLTF. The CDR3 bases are TGTGCCAGCTCATCCGATCCTACGCTAACCTTC.

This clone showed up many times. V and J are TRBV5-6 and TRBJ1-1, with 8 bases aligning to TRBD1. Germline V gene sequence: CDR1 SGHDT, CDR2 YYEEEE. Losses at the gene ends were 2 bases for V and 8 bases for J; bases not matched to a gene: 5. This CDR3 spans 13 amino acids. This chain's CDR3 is CASSFGQGAEAFF. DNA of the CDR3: TGTGCCAGCAGCTTCGGACAGGGAGCGGAAGCTTTCTTT.

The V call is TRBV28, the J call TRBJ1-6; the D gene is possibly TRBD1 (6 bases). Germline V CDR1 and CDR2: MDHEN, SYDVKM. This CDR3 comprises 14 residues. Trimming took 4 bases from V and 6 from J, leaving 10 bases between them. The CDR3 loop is CASSWGGRNSPLHF. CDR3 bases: TGTGCCAGCAGTTGGGGGGGGCGTAATTCACCCCTCCACTTT.

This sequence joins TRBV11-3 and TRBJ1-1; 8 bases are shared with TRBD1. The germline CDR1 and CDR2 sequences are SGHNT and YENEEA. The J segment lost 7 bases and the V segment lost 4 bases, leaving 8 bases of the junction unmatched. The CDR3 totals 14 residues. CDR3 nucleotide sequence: TGTGCCAGCAGCTCGGACAGGGCCGCCCTTGAAGCTTTCTTT. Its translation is CASSSDRAALEAFF.

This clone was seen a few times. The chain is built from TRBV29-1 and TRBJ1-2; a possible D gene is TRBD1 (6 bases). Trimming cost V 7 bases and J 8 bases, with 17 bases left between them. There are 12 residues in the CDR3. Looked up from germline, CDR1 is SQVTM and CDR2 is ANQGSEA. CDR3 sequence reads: CSAEDPGQGYTF. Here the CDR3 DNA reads TGCAGCGCCGAGGATCCGGGACAAGGCTACACCTTC.

The CDR3, as DNA: TGTGCCAGCAGTTTACGAGGGGGCTACTATGGCTACACCTTC. This translates into CASSLRGGYYGYTF. V is TRBV28 and J is TRBJ1-2; 7 nucleotides match TRBD1. Per the germline V gene, CDR1 is MDHEN and CDR2 is SYDVKM. Trimming took 2 bases from V and 3 from J; bases not matched to a gene: 3. The CDR3 is 14 residues long.

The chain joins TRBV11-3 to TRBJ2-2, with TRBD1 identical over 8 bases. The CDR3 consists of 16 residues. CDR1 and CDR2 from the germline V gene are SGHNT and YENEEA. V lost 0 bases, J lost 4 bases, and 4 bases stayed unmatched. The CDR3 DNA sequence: TGTGCCAGCAGCTTAGACAGGGGGCGGATCACCGGGGAGCTGTTTTTT. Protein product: CASSLDRGRITGELFF.

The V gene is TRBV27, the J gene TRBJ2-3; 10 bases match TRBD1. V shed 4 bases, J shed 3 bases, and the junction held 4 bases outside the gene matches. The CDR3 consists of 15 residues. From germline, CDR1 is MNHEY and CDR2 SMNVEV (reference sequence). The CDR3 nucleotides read TGTGCCAGCAGTTCCCGGGACAGGGGAACAGATACGCAGTATTTT. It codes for CASSSRDRGTDTQYF.

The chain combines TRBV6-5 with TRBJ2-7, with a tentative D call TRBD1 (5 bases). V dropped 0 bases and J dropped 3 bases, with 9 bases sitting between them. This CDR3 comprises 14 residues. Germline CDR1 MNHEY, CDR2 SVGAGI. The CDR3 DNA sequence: TGTGCCAGCAGTTACTCGGGCAGGGTCTACGAGCAGTACTTC. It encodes CASSYSGRVYEQYF.

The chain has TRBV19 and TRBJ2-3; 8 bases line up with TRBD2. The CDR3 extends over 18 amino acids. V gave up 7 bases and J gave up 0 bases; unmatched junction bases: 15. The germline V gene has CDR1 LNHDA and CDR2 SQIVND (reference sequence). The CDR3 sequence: CASTEWGIGGGSTDTQYF. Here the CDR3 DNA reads TGTGCCAGTACCGAGTGGGGGATTGGCGGGGGGAGCACAGATACGCAGTATTTT.